These 32 T cell receptor beta chains were all obtained from the same sample, sequenced in a study of circulating CD8 cells and anti-PD-1 response in melanoma. TCR libraries were prepared from about 15 ng of total RNA with the QIAseq Immune Repertoire TCR panel. Each CDR3 protein gets one entry after TCRdb re-called the reads with MiXCR. The table includes hundreds of distinct CDR3 sequences, about 4% detected once. Live CD3+CD8+TCRalphabeta+ cells were sorted into four subsets by PD-1 and/or TIGIT. The starting material was CD8+ T cells from PBMCs, obtained at baseline or after one month of anti-PD-1 therapy (not recorded which). The receptor source for this set is a human donor with melanoma.

Within the sample, this clonotype is large (0.1 to 1%). The chain combines TRBV7-3 with TRBJ2-7, with 10 bases aligning to TRBD1. V lost 3 bases, J lost 5 bases, and 4 bases stayed unmatched. The CDR3 is 14 residues long. Germline loops: CDR1 SGHTA, CDR2 FQGTGA. This CDR3 is CASSLLGTGDEQYF. CDR3 DNA: TGTGCCAGCAGCTTGTTAGGGACAGGGGACGAGCAGTACTTC.

This clonotype is deemed medium-sized. This rearrangement joins TRBV12-3 or TRBV12-4 to TRBJ2-1; D not certain. The length of the CDR3 is 12 residues. The V end was cut by 1 base, the J end by 12 bases, with 10 bases between. The CDR3 coding sequence is TGTGCCAGCAGTTTAGGGCTGACACCGCAGTTCTTC. Translated: CASSLGLTPQFF.

By share, this clonotype ranks as large (0.1 to 1%). The chain has TRBV27 and TRBJ2-1, with 8 positions matching TRBD2. This CDR3 is 15 amino acids long. The V gene end was trimmed by 10 bases and the J gene end by 0 bases; junction bases not matched to a gene: 8. CDR1 and CDR2 (germline): MNHEY, SMNVEV (reference sequence). The CDR3, as DNA: TGTGCCACCTTCCCCGGGACTAGCTCCTACAATGAGCAGTTCTTC. As protein: CATFPGTSSYNEQFF.

This clonotype is labeled medium-sized (0.01 to 0.1%). This sequence joins TRBV7-9 and TRBJ2-3, with TRBD1 matching 9 bases. V trimming: 0 bases; J trimming: 1 base; junction bases outside the gene matches: 8. This CDR3 has 18 amino acids. Germline V gene sequence: CDR1 SEHNR, CDR2 FQNEAQ (reference sequence). The CDR3, as DNA: TGTGCCAGCAGCTTAGCCGCCTCGGGACAGGGCCGCACAGATACGCAGTATTTT. This encodes CASSLAASGQGRTDTQYF. The full variable domain, its missing parts supplied by reference TRBV7-9 and TRBJ2-3, is DTGVSQNPRHKITKRGQNVTFRCDPISEHNRLYWYRQTLGQGPEFLTYFQNEAQLEKSRLLSDRFSAERPKGSFSTLEIQRTEQGDSAMYLCASSLAASGQGRTDTQYFGPGTRLTVL.

This clonotype was seen more than once but under ten times. With a much larger clone just one base away, this may be a read error. The chain combines TRBV7-8 with TRBJ2-3; no firm D call. Per the germline V gene, CDR1 is SGHVS and CDR2 is FQNEAQ. V was trimmed by 1 base and J by 4 bases, leaving 6 bases between them. This CDR3 has 13 residues. CDR3 amino acids: CASSLVVPDTQYF. The DNA of the CDR3 is TGTGCCAGCAGCTTAGTAGTTCCAGATACGCAGTATTTT.

This clonotype has a handful of counts. This may be a read error, as it is one base from a much larger clone. This sequence joins TRBV4-2 and TRBJ1-1; 9 bases align to TRBD1. The J segment lost 6 bases and the V segment lost 5 bases, leaving 10 bases of the junction unmatched. The germline gives CDR1 LGHNA, CDR2 YNFKEQ. The CDR3 is 15 residues long. The DNA for the CDR3 is TGTGCCAGCAGCGCGAAAGGGACAGGGAGTTCTGAAGCTTTCTTT. This codes for CASSAKGTGSSEAFF.

By its share, this clonotype is large. The CDR3 protein is CASSLGETGVGYNEQFF. The CDR3 bases are TGTGCCAGCAGTTTGGGCGAAACAGGGGTAGGCTACAATGAGCAGTTCTTC. The J gene is TRBJ2-1, the V gene TRBV27; TRBD1 aligns across 7 bases. Germline lookup yields CDR1 MNHEY and CDR2 SMNVEV (reference sequence). The CDR3 extends over 17 amino acids. Germline trimming cut 3 bases from V and 3 bases from J; bases unmatched to any gene: 11.

This clonotype rates as large. This sequence joins TRBV7-9 and TRBJ1-1, with D unclear. From germline, CDR1 is SEHNR and CDR2 FQNEAQ (reference sequence). The CDR3 is 13 amino acids. Trimming cost V 11 bases and J 4 bases, with 17 bases left between them. The CDR3 DNA reads as TGTGCCGTCAGAAGGAGTAGTAGCACTGAAGCTTTCTTT. Residues: CAVRRSSSTEAFF. The entire variable domain, with the rest obtained from reference TRBV7-9 and TRBJ1-1, is as follows: DTGVSQNPRHKITKRGQNVTFRCDPISEHNRLYWYRQTLGQGPEFLTYFQNEAQLEKSRLLSDRFSAERPKGSFSTLEIQRTEQGDSAMYLCAVRRSSSTEAFFGQGTRLTVV.

By share of the sample, this clonotype is large. The chain has TRBV27 and TRBJ1-1; possible D gene TRBD1, 5 bases. Between the trimmed V and J ends, which lost 2 bases and 4 bases, there was a span of 8 bases. CDR1 and CDR2 from the germline V gene are MNHEY and SMNVEV (reference sequence). This CDR3 contains 13 residues. The chain's CDR3 is CASSLGGITEAFF. As DNA, the CDR3 is TGTGCCAGCAGTTTAGGGGGTATCACTGAAGCTTTCTTT.

This clonotype is large within its sample. This chain joins TRBV2 and TRBJ2-1, with 8 bases identical to TRBD2. V trimming: 3 bases; J trimming: 2 bases; junction bases outside the gene matches: 3. The CDR3 has 15 amino acids. The germline V gene has CDR1 SNHLY and CDR2 FYNNEI. DNA for the CDR3: TGTGCCAGCAGTGATCTAGCGGGTGCCTACAATGAGCAGTTCTTC. It specifies CASSDLAGAYNEQFF.

This clonotype came up a few times. A junction boundary mismatches the germline segment, possibly from a read error. The chain recombines TRBV2 with TRBJ2-7; D tentatively reads TRBD1 or TRBD2 (5 bases each). The V gene's germline CDR1 is SNHLY and CDR2 FYNNEI. CDR3 length equals 14 residues. The CDR3: CVSSESGRIYEQYF. The DNA for the CDR3 is TGTGTCAGCAGTGAATCAGGGAGAATCTACGAGCAGTACTTC.

Within the sample, this clonotype is large. V gene TRBV7-2 combines with J gene TRBJ1-4; D remains ambiguous. CDR3 length: 13 residues. The V gene lost 0 bases and the J gene lost 2 bases, with 1 base spanning the gap. Germline V gene lookup returns CDR1 SGHTA and CDR2 FQGNSA. The CDR3 region is CASSLATNEKLFF. CDR3 bases: TGTGCCAGCAGCTTAGCTACTAATGAAAAACTGTTTTTT.

By frequency in the sample, this clonotype is large. V is TRBV7-2 and J is TRBJ2-7; D might be TRBD1 (8 bases). Trimming left V 3 bases short and J 5 bases short, with 17 bases between. From germline, CDR1 is SGHTA and CDR2 FQGNSA. The CDR3 length is 15 residues. CDR3 loop: CASSLDREGIDEQYF. The CDR3 nucleotides read TGTGCCAGCAGCTTGGACAGGGAGGGGATCGACGAGCAGTACTTC.

This clonotype qualifies as hyperexpanded. The chain has TRBV25-1 and TRBJ2-7; D might be TRBD1 (6 bases). The ends were cut back, 1 base at V and 4 bases at J, with 11 bases in the middle. CDR1 and CDR2 (germline): MGHDK, SYGVNS. The CDR3 spans 14 residues. CDR3 protein: CASSESDSSYEQYF. The CDR3 bases are TGTGCCAGCAGTGAATCGGACAGTTCATACGAGCAGTACTTC.

This clonotype is labeled medium-sized. V and J are TRBV12-5 and TRBJ2-2; D not certain. The germline V gene has CDR1 LGHNT and CDR2 FRNRAP. CDR3 length equals 14 residues. The germline V and J ends were trimmed by 2 bases and 0 bases, with 4 bases remaining between them. In nucleotides, the CDR3 is TGTGCTAGTGGTTTGTGGGCGAACACCGGGGAGCTGTTTTTT. It specifies CASGLWANTGELFF.

The chain is built from TRBV9 and TRBJ2-7; 8 bases are shared with TRBD1. Unmatched junction bases numbered 4, after V lost 0 bases and J lost 5 bases. The CDR3 spans 14 residues. Looked up from germline, CDR1 is SGDLS and CDR2 is YYNGEE. The CDR3 region is CASSVGQGFNEQYF. CDR3 in DNA: TGTGCCAGCAGCGTAGGACAGGGGTTCAACGAGCAGTACTTC. Full variable domain (remainder filled in from reference TRBV9 and TRBJ2-7): DSGVTQTPKHLITATGQRVTLRCSPRSGDLSVYWYQQSLDQGLQFLIQYYNGEERAKGNILERFSAQQFPDLHSELNLSSLELGDSALYFCASSVGQGFNEQYFGPGTRLTVT.

The chain is built from TRBV19 and TRBJ2-7, with D possibly being TRBD1 (5 bases). V was cut by 3 bases and J by 6 bases, with 12 bases left in between. The V gene's germline CDR1 is LNHDA and CDR2 SQIVND (reference sequence). CDR3 length equals 13 residues. This chain's CDR3 is CASSMAGIGEQYF. DNA of the CDR3: TGTGCCAGTAGTATGGCAGGGATAGGCGAGCAGTACTTC.

By share, this clonotype ranks as large. The chain couples TRBV27 to TRBJ2-3; D is tentatively TRBD1 or TRBD2 (5 bases each). Trimming took 0 bases from V and 3 from J, leaving 13 bases between them. Looked up from germline, CDR1 is MNHEY and CDR2 is SMNVEV (reference sequence). The CDR3 covers 16 residues. CDR3 amino acids: CASSLSGEKETDTQYF. CDR3 sequence (DNA): TGTGCCAGCAGTTTATCGGGGGAAAAGGAGACAGATACGCAGTATTTT.

By frequency in the sample, this clonotype is medium-sized. The rearrangement links TRBV7-3 to TRBJ1-1, with D uncertain. The CDR3 spans 13 residues. Germline V gives CDR1 SGHTA, CDR2 FQGTGA. V was trimmed by 6 bases and J by 0 bases, leaving 8 bases between them. The DNA for the CDR3 is TGTGCCAGCAGTTTTTACATGAACACTGAAGCTTTCTTT. Translation: CASSFYMNTEAFF.

With respect to this clonotype: One base away lies a much larger clone, so this may be a sequencing read error. The CDR3 reads CASTNWDRREPGANVLTF. The CDR3 DNA sequence: TGTGCCAGCACCAACTGGGACCGGCGGGAGCCCGGGGCCAACGTCCTGACTTTC. The chain couples TRBV2 to TRBJ2-6; 7 nucleotides line up with TRBD2. V was pared by 7 bases and J by 4 bases, with 16 bases of the junction left unmatched. The CDR3 spans 18 residues. Germline-derived CDR1 and CDR2 are SNHLY and FYNNEI.

This clonotype is medium-sized. The V and J genes are TRBV4-1 and TRBJ2-7; D call uncertain. The CDR3 contains 11 residues. The germline V and J ends were trimmed by 0 bases and 6 bases, with 3 bases remaining between them. CDR1 and CDR2 (germline): MGHRA, YSYEKL. CDR3 region: CASSQETEQYF. The CDR3 DNA sequence: TGCGCCAGCAGCCAAGAGACCGAGCAGTACTTC.

The CDR3 protein is CASSFGRTQHF. Here the CDR3 DNA reads TGTGCCAGCAGTTTCGGACGGACCCAGCATTTT. The chain employs TRBV28 and TRBJ1-5; D is undetermined. CDR3 length: 11 residues. The germline V gene encodes CDR1 MDHEN and CDR2 SYDVKM. The V end lost 3 bases, the J end lost 11 bases, and 8 bases lay between the germline ends.

This clonotype ranks as large. V is TRBV7-2 and J is TRBJ2-1; 7 bases match TRBD2. In germline, CDR1 is SGHTA, CDR2 FQGNSA. The CDR3 runs 14 residues. V lost 9 bases and J lost 6; bases outside the gene matches: 11. The DNA of the CDR3 is TGTGCCAGGTCGCGGGAGTTCTTGGGCAATGAGCAGTTCTTC. Its protein is CARSREFLGNEQFF.

This clonotype is medium-sized in the sample. The J gene is TRBJ2-1, the V gene TRBV19; 7 positions agree with TRBD1. Germline V gives CDR1 LNHDA, CDR2 SQIVND (reference sequence). The length of the CDR3 is 15 residues. J lost 7 bases, V lost 2 bases, and 8 bases had no gene match. In DNA, the CDR3 is TGTGCCAGTAGTATAAACCCAGGGGGACGGAATGAGCAGTTCTTC. Protein product: CASSINPGGRNEQFF.

The chain combines TRBV28 with TRBJ2-1; 7 nucleotides agree with TRBD2. Germline values: CDR1 MDHEN, CDR2 SYDVKM. V was clipped by 6 bases and J by 7 bases; unmatched bases: 12. CDR3 size: 15 residues. CDR3 sequence: CASSPSGNRDNEQFF. The CDR3, as DNA: TGTGCCAGCAGCCCGAGCGGGAATCGGGATAATGAGCAGTTCTTC.

Within the sample, this clonotype is medium-sized. This chain joins TRBV5-4 and TRBJ2-2; D unresolved. Germline CDR1 is SGHNT and CDR2 is YYREEE (reference sequence). The ends were cut back, 0 bases at V and 1 base at J, with 4 bases in the middle. This CDR3 has 14 residues. The CDR3 here is CASSLVGNTGELFF. For the CDR3, the DNA is TGTGCCAGCAGCTTGGTGGGGAACACCGGGGAGCTGTTTTTT. Together with reference TRBV5-4 and TRBJ2-2, the CDR3 gives the full variable domain: ETGVTQSPTHLIKTRGQQVTLRCSSQSGHNTVSWYQQALGQGPQFIFQYYREEENGRGNFPPRFSGLQFPNYSSELNVNALELDDSALYLCASSLVGNTGELFFGEGSRLTVL.

This clonotype is labeled as medium-sized. The CDR3 loop reads CASSLMAIDTGELFF. The CDR3, as DNA: TGTGCCAGCAGTTTAATGGCGATTGACACCGGGGAGCTGTTTTTT. V and J are TRBV27 and TRBJ2-2; D is uncertain. V was cut by 2 bases and J by 3 bases, with 10 bases left in between. This CDR3 contains 15 residues. The V gene's germline CDR1 is MNHEY and CDR2 SMNVEV (reference sequence).

This clonotype ranks as medium-sized. This chain joins TRBV29-1 and TRBJ1-1; possible D gene TRBD1, 5 bases. The CDR3 length is 15 residues. V lost 4 bases and J lost 7, with 22 bases in between. Germline assignment: CDR1 SQVTM and CDR2 ANQGSEA. The CDR3 region has the DNA TGCAGCGTTGGAGGGGATATCGGCAGGTCGGGTGAAGCTTTCTTT. This translates into CSVGGDIGRSGEAFF.

By share, this clonotype ranks as medium-sized. The V gene is TRBV28, the J gene TRBJ2-1, with 7 bases identical to TRBD1. The CDR3 is 14 residues long. Germline V gene lookup returns CDR1 MDHEN and CDR2 SYDVKM. V was clipped by 4 bases and J by 10 bases; unmatched bases: 10. CDR3 bases: TGTGCCAGCAGTTCAAACAGGGGAATAGTCGAGCAGTTCTTC. Residues: CASSSNRGIVEQFF.

This clonotype is termed large. This chain links TRBV27 with TRBJ2-7; D remains ambiguous. Germline CDR1 and CDR2: MNHEY and SMNVEV (reference sequence). This CDR3 is built from 14 residues. Trimming pared 3 bases from V and 0 bases from J, leaving 9 bases between. CDR3 coding DNA: TGTGCCAGCAGTTTGGGATTCAGCTCCTACGAGCAGTACTTC. It translates to CASSLGFSSYEQYF.

This clonotype is classed as large. This chain uses TRBV19 with TRBJ2-7, with 13 bases lining up with TRBD2. This CDR3 region has 22 residues. CDR1 is LNHDA, CDR2 SQIVND, per germline (reference sequence). J gave up 7 bases and V 9 bases, and 33 bases lay outside the gene matches. The CDR3 here is CARPFRGLAGVWPSGKIREQYF. In nucleotides, the CDR3 is TGTGCCAGGCCATTTCGCGGACTAGCGGGGGTTTGGCCATCCGGGAAAATACGGGAGCAGTACTTC.

This clonotype is medium-sized (0.01 to 0.1%). This rearrangement joins TRBV29-1 to TRBJ2-5, with D unclear. With 1 base removed from V and 7 bases from J, the gap between germline ends came to 7 bases. This CDR3 comprises 11 residues. From germline, CDR1 is SQVTM and CDR2 ANQGSEA. The CDR3 region is CSVEGRGTQYF. For the CDR3, the DNA is TGCAGCGTTGAAGGGCGCGGGACCCAGTACTTC.